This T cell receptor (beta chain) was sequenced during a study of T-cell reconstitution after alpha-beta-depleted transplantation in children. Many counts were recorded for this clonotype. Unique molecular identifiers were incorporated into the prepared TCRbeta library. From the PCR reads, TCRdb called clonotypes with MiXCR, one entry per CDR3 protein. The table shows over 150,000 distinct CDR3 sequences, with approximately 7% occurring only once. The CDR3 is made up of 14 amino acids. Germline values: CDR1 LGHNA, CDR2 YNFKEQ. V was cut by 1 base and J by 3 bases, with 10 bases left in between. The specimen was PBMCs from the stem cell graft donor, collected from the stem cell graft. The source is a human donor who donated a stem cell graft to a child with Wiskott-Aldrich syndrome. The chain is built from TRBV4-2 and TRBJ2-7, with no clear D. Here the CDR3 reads CASSQGTDRYEQYF. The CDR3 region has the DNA TGTGCCAGCAGCCAAGGGACCGATCGCTACGAGCAGTACTTC.